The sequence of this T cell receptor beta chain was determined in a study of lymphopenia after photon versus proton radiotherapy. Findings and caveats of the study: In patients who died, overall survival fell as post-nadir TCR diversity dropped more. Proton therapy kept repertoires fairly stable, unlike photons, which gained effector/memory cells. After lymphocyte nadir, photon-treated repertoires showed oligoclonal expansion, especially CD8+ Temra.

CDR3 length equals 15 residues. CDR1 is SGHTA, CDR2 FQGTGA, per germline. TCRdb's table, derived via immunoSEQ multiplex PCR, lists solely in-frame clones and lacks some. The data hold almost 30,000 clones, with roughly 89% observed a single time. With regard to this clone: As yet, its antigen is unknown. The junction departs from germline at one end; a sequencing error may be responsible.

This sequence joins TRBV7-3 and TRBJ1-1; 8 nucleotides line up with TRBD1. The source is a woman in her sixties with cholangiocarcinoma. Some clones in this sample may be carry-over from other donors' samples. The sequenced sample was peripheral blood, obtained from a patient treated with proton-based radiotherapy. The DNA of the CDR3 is TGTGCCAGCAGCTTCGGGACAGGCCTGAACACTGGAGCTTTCTTT. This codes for CASSFGTGLNTGAFF. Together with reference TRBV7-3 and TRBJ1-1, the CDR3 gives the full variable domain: GAGVSQTPSNKVTEKGKYVELRCDPISGHTALYWYRQSLGQGPEFLIYFQGTGAADDSGLPNDRFFAVRPEGSVSTLKIQRTERGDSAVYLCASSFGTGLNTGAFFGQGTRLTVV.